This is a list of T cell receptor beta chains from one sample in a study of T cell responses to AZD1222 COVID-19 vaccine. The method was immunoSEQ multiplex PCR; TCRdb's version includes in-frame clones alone and lacks a portion of them. There are fewer than 200,000 clones in the sample; 80% to 95% occur only once, and 1.5% to 2% lies in the top ten. The sample was peripheral blood, taken on day 0 of AZD1222 vaccination. The receptor source for this set is an adult in good health. CDR3s leave out the opening cysteine and the closing phenylalanine or tryptophan. The D gene is left open where the match is weak.

V gene	CDR3 length	D gene	CDR3 protein
TRBV19	10	TRBD1	ASSMGQYGYT
TRBV10-2	17	TRBD2	ASSESSGTSGRVYNEQF
TRBV5-8	12	-	ASRRVSGANVLT
TRBV7-2	14	TRBD1	ASSAYRGSSGNTIY
TRBV7-2	14	-	ASSYTGTMNADTQY
TRBV5-1	11	TRBD1	ASSVDRSYGYT
TRBV7-3	12	-	ASSMTAGDTEAF
TRBV5-1	14	-	ASSLAWGGPNTEAF
TRBV29-1	10	-	SVIPFDTEAF
TRBV5-8	13	TRBD1	ASTKQGLSNQPQH
TRBV7-8	11	-	ASSSSTYYEQY
TRBV5-1	13	-	ASSWGPRGNYGYT
TRBV6-5	11	-	ASSYGPGTPLH
TRBV2	12	-	ASSERYLAEKLF
TRBV3-1/TRBV3-2	13	-	ASSIGGAFQETQY
TRBV7-2	13	-	ASSLGYRSRDEQF
TRBV7-3	12	-	ASSLEVAKNIQY
TRBV3-1/TRBV3-2	13	-	ASSQDWAAQETQY
TRBV2	12	-	ASSVQSNNSPLH
TRBV9	12	-	ASSAGSSNEKLF
TRBV2	16	-	ASMMFPENRDQAGELF
TRBV12-3/TRBV12-4	11	-	ASSFALSGPQH
TRBV6-2/TRBV6-3	11	TRBD2	ASSRTAGDEQF
TRBV6-1	14	-	ASSAWGKGIIQPQH
TRBV5-4	14	TRBD1	ASRQNAGTVGYEQY
TRBV6-6	12	TRBD1	ASKMGQGIYGYT
TRBV29-1	11	-	SASRAGNYGYT
TRBV10-2	11	-	ASRPLGFNEQF
TRBV6-5	12	-	ASSSTLVGTEAF
TRBV6-2/TRBV6-3	11	-	ASSYSHRDGYT
TRBV7-3	14	-	ASSPGGALSYNEQF
TRBV3-1/TRBV3-2	10	-	ASSQGFGPQH
TRBV11-1	11	-	ASSAGLYSPLH
TRBV5-5	12	TRBD1	ASSHNRGRNTIY
TRBV11-2	14	-	ASSLGRGVMNTEAF
TRBV27	11	TRBD1	ASSWDRGYEQY
TRBV18	10	-	ASSPGTPGVF
TRBV19	10	-	ASRGGSYEQY
TRBV3-1/TRBV3-2	14	TRBD2	ASSPRLAGLTGELF
TRBV11-2	13	-	ASSLEGDPSYEQY
TRBV2	10	-	ASRGSYNEQF
TRBV6-5	11	TRBD1	ASRLTGNQPQH
TRBV10-1	11	TRBD2	ASSAAGVNEQY
TRBV19	12	-	ASSPSVGNYGYT
TRBV6-5	12	TRBD2	ASRTSGRAYEQY
TRBV9	14	TRBD2	ASSPLSGGRNNEQF
TRBV30	10	-	AWSPIQEGYT
TRBV6-5	13	TRBD1	ASSLRDRGSGGYT
TRBV7-2	10	-	ASSLAREKLF
TRBV5-5	11	-	ASSLAERYEQY
TRBV28	12	-	ASKGGRMNTEAF
TRBV7-3	15	-	ASSPRGGAGGTGELF
TRBV3-1/TRBV3-2	13	TRBD2	ASSQVSGRAGEQF
TRBV7-9	13	TRBD1	ASSPPGQGRYGYT
TRBV18	14	-	ASSPSTTGHPYGYT
TRBV7-9	9	-	ASSLLAGYT